Listed below are T cell receptor beta chains from one sample, sequenced in a study of T-cell reconstitution after alpha-beta-depleted transplantation in children. TCRdb processed the PCR reads anew with MiXCR; each CDR3 protein has one entry. The sample lists 700,000 to 950,000 distinct CDR3 sequences, 16% seen once, with roughly 5% in the top ten. This specimen was PBMCs, mostly from graft donor cells, taken 360 days after TCRalphabeta/CD19-depleted stem cell transplant. The receptors derive from a male patient under 18 who had a stem cell transplant for acute lymphoblastic leukemia, so the T cells may come from the graft donor. Each CDR3 is given with its conserved first and last residue. The D gene is left open where the match is weak. The listing skips clone size in some rows; elsewhere it reads once, few, many or a size class.

V gene	clone size	J gene	D gene	CDR3 DNA	CDR3 protein
TRBV29-1	many	TRBJ2-5	.	TGCAGCGTTGAGAGGGCCACAGGGCCTTTACAAGAGACCCAGTACTTC	CSVERATGPLQETQYF
TRBV9	few	TRBJ2-7	TRBD2	TGTGCCAGCGACCCCTCGGGAGGTGGGGGCGAGCAGTACTTC	CASDPSGGGGEQYF
TRBV29-1	.	TRBJ2-1	TRBD2	TGCAGCGTTGCCCCCAGCGGGAGGGCCGATTTC	CSVAPSGRADF
TRBV25-1	.	TRBJ2-3	.	TGTGCCAGCAGTGACCGACTTAGCCCTAGCACAGATACGCAGTATTTT	CASSDRLSPSTDTQYF
TRBV5-1	few	TRBJ2-3	.	TGCGCCAGCAGCTTGGCCCTAGATCATACAGATACGCAGTATTTT	CASSLALDHTDTQYF
TRBV21-1	.	TRBJ1-3	.	TGTGCCAGCAGCAAATTAGGGACAGGGGAAGCTAATTCTGGAAACACCATATATTTT	CASSKLGTGEANSGNTIYF
TRBV5-1	.	TRBJ2-7	.	TGCGCCAGCAGCTTGGTTTCCCCCACCCAGGCTAGATACGAGCAGTACTTC	CASSLVSPTQARYEQYF
TRBV11-1	few	TRBJ2-3	TRBD2	TGTGCCAGCAGCTACCCTGCGTCTAGCGGGCTTCTCACAGATACGCAGTATTTT	CASSYPASSGLLTDTQYF
TRBV5-5	.	TRBJ1-3	.	TGTGCCAGCAGCTCCCCGGGAGCTTGGGACACCATATATTTT	CASSSPGAWDTIYF
TRBV20-1	few	TRBJ2-4	TRBD2	TGCAGTGCTTCCCCATTACTAGCGGGGCTAGCCAAAAACATTCAGTACTTC	CSASPLLAGLAKNIQYF
TRBV4-2	.	TRBJ2-1	TRBD1	TGTGCCAGCAGCCAGCCGGGACAGGGGGCGAAAAATGAGCAGTTCTTC	CASSQPGQGAKNEQFF
TRBV5-1	.	TRBJ2-5	TRBD1	TGCGCCAGCAGCTTACAGGGGGGTAGACAAGAGACCCAGTACTTC	CASSLQGGRQETQYF
TRBV27	.	TRBJ2-1	.	TGTGCCAGCAGTTTGGGGGAGGTCTCCTACAATGAGCAGTTCTTC	CASSLGEVSYNEQFF
TRBV3-1	few	TRBJ2-5	.	TGTGCCAGCAGACGTGCGACTTCACAAGAGACCCAGTACTTC	CASRRATSQETQYF
TRBV2	.	TRBJ2-6	.	TGTGCCAGCAGCGCCCCCCCAGGACAGACAGGGGCCAACGTCCTGACTTTC	CASSAPPGQTGANVLTF
TRBV20-1	few	TRBJ2-5	TRBD2	TGCAGTACGAGCGCTCCAGGCGGGGGTTTAGAGACCCAGTACTTC	CSTSAPGGGLETQYF
TRBV10-3	few	TRBJ2-1	TRBD2	TGTGCCATCAGTTGGACTAGCCCCTACAATGAGCAGTTCTTC	CAISWTSPYNEQFF
TRBV10-3	many	TRBJ2-7	.	TGTGCCATCAGTCGGGCAAGCGGGACAATATACTCCTACGAGCAGTACTTC	CAISRASGTIYSYEQYF
TRBV29-1	few	TRBJ2-2	TRBD2	TGCAGCGTCCCAGCGGGGACGAACACCGGGGAGCTGTTTTTT	CSVPAGTNTGELFF
TRBV5-6	few	TRBJ2-5	TRBD2	TGTGCCAGCCTAGCGGGGAGGTACCAAGAGACCCAGTACTTC	CASLAGRYQETQYF
TRBV15	.	TRBJ2-1	TRBD2	TGTGCCACCAGCAGAGATACCGAGAGACTAGCGGGTCCCTACCGTCAACAGTTCTTC	CATSRDTERLAGPYRQQFF
TRBV5-1	few	TRBJ1-1	.	TGCGCCAGCAGCTTCTGGGGAAGTGAAGCTTTCTTT	CASSFWGSEAFF
TRBV5-1	.	TRBJ2-7	TRBD2	TGCGCCAGCAGCGGGGTAGCGGGAGGCTACGAGCAGTACTTC	CASSGVAGGYEQYF
TRBV7-6	.	TRBJ1-1	.	TGTGCCAGCAGCTTCCCAAGCGGGAGGGCTGAAGCTTTCTTT	CASSFPSGRAEAFF
TRBV20-1	few	TRBJ2-7	.	TGCAGTGCTAACTTCGGGACACCAAACTACGAGCAGTACTTC	CSANFGTPNYEQYF
TRBV9	.	TRBJ2-1	TRBD2	TGTGCCAGCAGCGTAGAACCTAGCGGGGGATTTTACAATGAGCAGTTCTTC	CASSVEPSGGFYNEQFF
TRBV6-5	few	TRBJ2-2	.	TGTGCCAGCAGTTACTCGATGTGGACCGGGGAGCTGTTTTTT	CASSYSMWTGELFF
TRBV29-1	.	TRBJ2-7	.	TGCAGCGTTGTTTCCCAGTCCTACGAGCAGTACTTC	CSVVSQSYEQYF
TRBV10-2	.	TRBJ1-1	.	TGCGCCAGCAGTGAGTCTCAAAGGTTGAACACTGAAGCTTTCTTT	CASSESQRLNTEAFF
TRBV20-1	.	TRBJ2-1	.	TGCAGTGCTCCCAGGTCCGTCAATGAGCAGTTCTTC	CSAPRSVNEQFF
TRBV5-1	few	TRBJ2-7	TRBD2	TGCGCCAGCAGCTTGGGCGGGAGATCAGCCTACGAGCAGTACTTC	CASSLGGRSAYEQYF
TRBV12-3/TRBV12-4	many	TRBJ2-3	.	TGTGCCAGCAGTTTATTGCTAGCCACAGATACGCAGTATTTT	CASSLLLATDTQYF
TRBV24-1	many	TRBJ2-2	.	TGTGCCACCAGTGCCGGAAACACCGGGGAGCTGTTTTTT	CATSAGNTGELFF
TRBV5-5	.	TRBJ2-3	.	TGTGCCAGCAGCTTGGGGGGGACTTTTAGCACAGATACGCAGTATTTT	CASSLGGTFSTDTQYF
TRBV27	many	TRBJ2-7	.	TGTGCCAGCAGTTCCGCGGACGAGCAGTACTTC	CASSSADEQYF
TRBV29-1	many	TRBJ2-7	.	TGCAGCGTTGAAGATTCGAGGGGTCCCTACGAGCAGTACTTC	CSVEDSRGPYEQYF
TRBV28	.	TRBJ2-4	TRBD2	TGTGCCAGCAGACCGGGACTAGGAAACATTCAGTACTTC	CASRPGLGNIQYF
TRBV27	many	TRBJ2-5	TRBD1	TGTGCCAGCAGTTTATTCCCGACAGGGCCCGAGACCCAGTACTTC	CASSLFPTGPETQYF
TRBV18	.	TRBJ2-3	.	TGTGCCAGCTCATCCCAGAACAGGGTGGAGCAGTATTTT	CASSSQNRVEQYF
TRBV29-1	few	TRBJ2-6	.	TGCAGCGGGGCTGGGGCCAACGTCCTGACTTTC	CSGAGANVLTF
TRBV5-1	.	TRBJ2-7	.	TGCGCCAGCAGCCCGGGAGGGGGCCGACGGGAGCAGTACTTC	CASSPGGGRREQYF
TRBV7-3	.	TRBJ2-1	TRBD2	TGTGCCAGCAGCTTAACGCCCCGGGAGGGCCGATCGGCCTACAATGAGCAGTTCTTC	CASSLTPREGRSAYNEQFF
TRBV27	many	TRBJ2-2	TRBD1	TGTGCCAGCAGTCCGAACAGGGGTGCGGGGGAGCTGTTTTTT	CASSPNRGAGELFF
TRBV20-1	.	TRBJ2-3	.	TGCAGTGCTGCCGGACGACTCGAAGGCGCAGATACGCAGTATTTT	CSAAGRLEGADTQYF